This T cell receptor (beta chain) originates from a study of cytomegalovirus exposure and HLA in healthy donors. Study-level findings and limits: Most of the TCR beta V segments (in an earlier analysis) were productive either about 87% or about 30% of the time. CMV serostatus stood as the only immune exposure information on hand.

As to this clone: Antigen unknown.

The PCR made use of 60 Vbeta and 13 Jbeta primers. The protocol was immunoSEQ multiplex PCR, while the TCRdb copy is restricted to in-frame clones and leaves out a portion. The data contain 75,000 to 95,000 clones, 70% to 85% of them singletons. The donors were healthy bone marrow donors. The CDR3 sequence is 15 residues long. V trimming: 0 bases; J trimming: 2 bases; junction bases outside the gene matches: 3. CDR1 is SGHNT, CDR2 YYREEE, per germline (reference sequence). What was sequenced was PBMCs. V gene TRBV5-4 combines with J gene TRBJ2-5; 8 bases map to TRBD2. The sequence derives from a human donor in good health. CDR3 amino acids: CASSLGPSGQETQYF. The DNA for the CDR3 is TGTGCCAGCAGCTTGGGTCCTAGCGGGCAAGAGACCCAGTACTTC.